The 32 T cell receptor beta chains listed next were all sequenced from one sample in a study of T-cell memory formation after mild COVID-19. TCRdb reprocessed the 5' RACE reads with MiXCR, giving one entry per CDR3 protein. The sample lists approximately 300,000 distinct CDR3 sequences; approximately 15% were seen once. The sample taken for sequencing was PBMCs or a T cell subset sorted from them (not recorded which). The receptor source for this set is a man younger than 35 who had mild COVID-19 (a few samples of this study predate the infection). Cell type and time point are not known.

This clonotype was seen at least ten times. The V and J genes are TRBV5-5 and TRBJ2-5, with TRBD2 matching over 10 bases. CDR1 and CDR2 (germline): SGHKS, YYEKEE (reference sequence). The V segment lost 6 bases and the J segment 4 bases; nucleotides outside the gene matches: 12. This CDR3 region has 16 residues. The CDR3 reads CASTTSGSVRVETQYF. CDR3 in DNA: TGTGCCAGCACGACTAGCGGGTCGGTTCGTGTAGAGACCCAGTACTTC.

This rearrangement joins TRBV7-2 to TRBJ2-5, with unresolved D. The CDR3 is made up of 12 amino acids. V lost 7 bases and J lost 5, with 11 bases in between. The germline V gene has CDR1 SGHTA and CDR2 FQGNSA. The CDR3 DNA follows: TGTGCCAGCAAAGGCCACCGGGAGACCCAGTACTTC. Protein product: CASKGHRETQYF.

This chain connects TRBV12-3 or TRBV12-4 to TRBJ2-1; 8 bases agree with TRBD2. This CDR3 is 15 amino acids long. Trimming at V came to 6 bases and at J to 7 bases, leaving 11 bases not matched to a gene. CDR3 protein: CASSSSGGRTNEQFF. The CDR3 DNA is TGTGCCAGCAGCTCAAGCGGGGGTCGAACGAATGAGCAGTTCTTC.

This clonotype was observed many times. The rearrangement links TRBV6-5 to TRBJ2-6; D is perhaps TRBD2 (5 bases). V lost 5 bases and J 1 base, leaving 9 bases between the germline ends. CDR1 and CDR2 from the germline V gene are MNHEY and SVGAGI. The CDR3 contains 15 residues. The CDR3 spells CASSPRVSGANVLTF. The CDR3 nucleotides read TGTGCCAGCAGTCCGCGGGTTTCTGGGGCCAACGTCCTGACTTTC.

CDR3 loop: CASSVVAGGGFGANVLTF. CDR3 DNA: TGTGCCAGCAGCGTAGTAGCAGGGGGCGGCTTTGGGGCCAACGTCCTGACTTTC. This chain joins TRBV9 and TRBJ2-6; 8 bases map to TRBD1. The V and J ends lost 0 bases and 3 bases, in that order; junction bases with no gene match: 8. This CDR3 region has 18 residues. Germline V gene lookup returns CDR1 SGDLS and CDR2 YYNGEE.

This clonotype was counted between two and nine times. The chain employs TRBV6-2 or TRBV6-3 and TRBJ2-7; TRBD1 might be the D (6 bases). CDR1 is MNHEY, CDR2 SVGEGT, per germline. V gave up 5 bases and J gave up 3 bases, with 11 bases separating them. The CDR3 runs 13 residues. This CDR3 is CASSQGQFYEQYV. The CDR3 DNA is TGTGCCAGCAGTCAAGGACAGTTCTACGAGCAGTACGTC.

There are a few counts of this clonotype. The V call is TRBV29-1, the J call TRBJ2-7; 9 bases fit TRBD1. There are 12 residues in the CDR3. Looked up from germline, CDR1 is SQVTM and CDR2 is ANQGSEA. The V segment lost 7 bases and the J segment 0 bases; nucleotides outside the gene matches: 1. CDR3 sequence: CSGQGDSYEQYF. The CDR3 DNA reads TGCAGCGGACAGGGGGACTCCTACGAGCAGTACTTC.

This chain links TRBV7-9 with TRBJ2-1, with D perhaps assigned TRBD1 or TRBD2 (6 bases each). CDR3 length: 13 residues. V was trimmed by 8 bases and J by 9 bases, leaving 17 bases between them. The V gene's germline CDR1 is SEHNR and CDR2 FQNEAQ (reference sequence). The CDR3 DNA sequence: TGTGCCAGCCTAAAACAGGGACTGGGTGAGCAGTTCTTC. Protein sequence: CASLKQGLGEQFF.

This chain joins TRBV7-2 and TRBJ2-7, with D hard to call. The germline V and J ends were trimmed by 4 bases and 2 bases, with 12 bases remaining between them. The CDR3 has 14 amino acids. Germline CDR1 is SGHTA and CDR2 is FQGNSA. The CDR3, as DNA: TGTGCCAGCAGCTCCAATTTCCATGCCTACGAGCAGTACGTC. Protein: CASSSNFHAYEQYV.

This clonotype occurred many times. This sequence joins TRBV3-1 and TRBJ1-1, with TRBD1 identical over 7 bases. Germline CDR1 LGHDT, CDR2 YNNKEL (reference sequence). The CDR3 is made up of 15 amino acids. Unmatched junction bases numbered 8, after V lost 1 base and J lost 6 bases. The CDR3: CASSQVRQGTPEAFF. The CDR3 DNA is TGTGCCAGCAGCCAAGTGAGACAGGGTACCCCTGAAGCTTTCTTT.

V usage is TRBV12-3 or TRBV12-4 and J usage is TRBJ2-3, with D possibly being TRBD1 (5 bases). CDR3 size: 14 residues. Trimming stripped 3 bases from V and 5 bases from J, with 12 bases between. CDR3 region: CASSFSGSQDTQYF. CDR3 in DNA: TGTGCCAGCAGTTTTTCAGGGTCCCAAGATACGCAGTATTTT.

The V and J genes are TRBV12-3 or TRBV12-4 and TRBJ1-2; possibly TRBD1 for D (5 bases). V was pared by 6 bases and J by 4 bases, with 12 bases between. The CDR3 length is 13 residues. The CDR3 loop is CASSPDRLYGYTF. As DNA, the CDR3 is TGTGCCAGCAGCCCCGACAGACTCTATGGCTACACCTTC.

This clonotype has just one count. This chain joins TRBV6-2 or TRBV6-3 and TRBJ2-7; the D is unclear. The V gene's germline CDR1 is MNHEY and CDR2 SVGEGT. This CDR3 region has 13 residues. Deletions cut 6 bases from V and 3 bases from J, with 12 bases between. This chain's CDR3 is CASSRLSFYEQYF. In DNA, the CDR3 is TGTGCCAGCAGCCGACTTAGTTTCTACGAGCAGTACTTC.

This clonotype was counted many times. The J gene is TRBJ2-2, the V gene TRBV10-3; tentatively, D is TRBD1 or TRBD2 (5 bases each). Trimming removed 4 bases from V and 4 bases from J, with 13 bases in between. Germline V gene lookup returns CDR1 ENHRY and CDR2 SYGVKD. The CDR3 extends over 15 amino acids. In DNA form, the CDR3 reads TGTGCCATCAGTGGTGAGGGGCGACTCACCGGGGAGCTGTTTTTT. It codes for CAISGEGRLTGELFF.

This clonotype was seen repeatedly, ten times or more. The rearrangement links TRBV10-3 to TRBJ1-4; D not certain. CDR1 and CDR2 (germline): ENHRY, SYGVKD. This CDR3 region has 13 residues. With 6 bases removed from V and 8 bases from J, the gap between germline ends came to 13 bases. The CDR3 DNA reads TGTGCCATCAGGCCGGGAACGGGGGAAAAACTGTTTTTT. Protein: CAIRPGTGEKLFF.

This chain uses TRBV4-3 with TRBJ1-1; 8 bases line up with TRBD1. J was trimmed by 7 bases and V by 0 bases; bases with no gene match: 7. There are 15 residues in the CDR3. Germline assignment: CDR1 LGHNA and CDR2 YSLEER. CDR3 in amino acids: CASSQDQTGGNEAFF. The CDR3 bases are TGCGCCAGCAGCCAAGACCAAACAGGGGGGAATGAAGCTTTCTTT.

The CDR3 DNA reads as TGTGCCAGCAGCCGGGACAGTCTGGGCACCGGGGAGCTGTTTTTT. Protein: CASSRDSLGTGELFF. The J gene is TRBJ2-2, the V gene TRBV7-2, with 7 bases identical to TRBD1. The CDR3 is 15 residues long. Germline V gene sequence: CDR1 SGHTA, CDR2 FQGNSA. V lost 5 bases, J lost 4 bases, and 7 bases stayed unmatched. The complete variable domain, with remaining parts taken from reference TRBV7-2 and TRBJ2-2, reads GAGVSQSPSNKVTEKGKDVELRCDPISGHTALYWYRQSLGQGLEFLIYFQGNSAPDKSGLPSDRFSAERTGGSVSTLTIQRTQQEDSAVYLCASSRDSLGTGELFFGEGSRLTVL.

This clonotype showed up just a few times. Here the CDR3 reads CASSGAAGELFF. For the CDR3, the DNA is TGTGCCAGCAGTGGGGCAGCCGGGGAGCTGTTTTTT. This chain uses TRBV28 with TRBJ2-2; perhaps TRBD1 as D (5 bases). Germline CDR1 is MDHEN and CDR2 is SYDVKM. CDR3 length: 12 amino acids. V was cut by 5 bases and J by 6 bases, with 7 bases left in between.

The chain combines TRBV4-1 with TRBJ1-2; no clear D. V was shortened by 4 bases and J by 2 bases, with 8 bases between the two germline ends. The CDR3 spans 13 residues. Germline values: CDR1 MGHRA, CDR2 YSYEKL. CDR3 in DNA: TGCGCCAGCAGCCCGGACGGCAACTATGGCTACACCTTC. It codes for CASSPDGNYGYTF.

The sample holds a few counts of this clonotype. The rearrangement uses TRBV12-3 or TRBV12-4 and TRBJ2-3; D not certain. V lost 1 base, J lost 8 bases, and 13 bases lay in between. CDR3 length: 14 amino acids. The CDR3 is CASSLEGQLGTQYF. CDR3 DNA: TGTGCCAGCAGTTTAGAAGGGCAACTGGGTACGCAGTATTTT.

This clonotype was recorded at least ten times. This chain uses TRBV14 with TRBJ2-6; no clear D. V was clipped by 4 bases and J by 0 bases, with 7 bases between them. CDR1 is SGHDN, CDR2 FVKESK, per germline. The CDR3 consists of 15 residues. CDR3 in amino acids: CASSRGSSGANVLTF. CDR3 in DNA: TGTGCCAGCAGCCGAGGAAGCTCTGGGGCCAACGTCCTGACTTTC. Full variable domain (outside the CDR3, taken from reference TRBV14 and TRBJ2-6): EAGVTQFPSHSVIEKGQTVTLRCDPISGHDNLYWYRRVMGKEIKFLLHFVKESKQDESGMPNNRFLAERTGGTYSTLKVQPAELEDSGVYFCASSRGSSGANVLTFGAGSRLTVL.

At least ten counts were recorded for this clonotype. The chain carries TRBV4-1 and TRBJ2-2; TRBD1 is a possible D gene (6 bases). Trimming left V 2 bases short and J 5 bases short, with 9 bases between. CDR1 MGHRA and CDR2 YSYEKL come from the germline V gene. The CDR3 is 14 residues long. CDR3 protein: CASSQLQGTGELFF. CDR3 coding DNA: TGCGCCAGCAGCCAATTACAGGGAACCGGGGAGCTGTTTTTT.

This sequence joins TRBV3-1 and TRBJ1-2; D might be TRBD1 (5 bases). Trimming left V 4 bases short and J 4 bases short, with 10 bases between. CDR1 is LGHDT and CDR2 is YNNKEL in the germline V gene (reference sequence). The CDR3 spans 13 residues. The CDR3 sequence: CASSRRGAYGYTF. As DNA, the CDR3 is TGTGCCAGCAGCCGGAGGGGCGCCTATGGCTACACCTTC.

The gene calls are TRBV6-5 and TRBJ2-3; 7 bases match TRBD2. Trimming removed 5 bases from V and 2 bases from J; junction bases left unmatched: 4. CDR1 MNHEY and CDR2 SVGAGI come from the germline V gene. The CDR3 totals 14 residues. CDR3 bases: TGTGCCAGCAGTCCGACTAGCCCCACAGATACGCAGTATTTT. It is translated as CASSPTSPTDTQYF.

V is TRBV4-2 and J is TRBJ2-5; D possibly matches TRBD1 or TRBD2 (5 bases each). The germline V gene encodes CDR1 LGHNA and CDR2 YNFKEQ. There are 18 residues in the CDR3. Between the trimmed V and J ends, which lost 3 bases and 1 base, there was a span of 21 bases. Here the CDR3 reads CASSHPPSGPGPQETQYF. The CDR3 nucleotides are TGTGCCAGCAGCCATCCCCCTTCGGGCCCGGGGCCCCAAGAGACCCAGTACTTC.

The gene calls are TRBV5-5 and TRBJ2-3; 7 bases line up with TRBD2. The V segment lost 2 bases and the J segment 0 bases; nucleotides outside the gene matches: 15. Germline loops: CDR1 SGHKS, CDR2 YYEKEE (reference sequence). The CDR3 consists of 19 residues. The CDR3 region has the DNA TGTGCCAGCAGCTTCGCCAGGGAGGGTTCTGTCTTTAGCACAGATACGCAGTATTTT. Translation gives CASSFAREGSVFSTDTQYF.

This clonotype has more than one count but fewer than ten. V and J are TRBV7-2 and TRBJ1-6; D not certain. CDR1 and CDR2 (germline): SGHTA, FQGNSA. The CDR3 runs 16 residues. The ends were cut back, 0 bases at V and 0 bases at J, with 6 bases in the middle. The CDR3 DNA sequence: TGTGCCAGCAGCTTAGCAACCAGCTCCTATAATTCACCCCTCCACTTT. As protein: CASSLATSSYNSPLHF.

V gene TRBV29-1 combines with J gene TRBJ1-4, with a weak D call TRBD1 (6 bases). Trimming stripped 7 bases from V and 8 bases from J, with 17 bases between. This CDR3 is built from 13 residues. Germline CDR1 SQVTM, CDR2 ANQGSEA. CDR3 amino acids: CSAHWGAEEKLFF. The CDR3 DNA reads TGCAGCGCCCACTGGGGGGCGGAGGAAAAACTGTTTTTT.

This sequence joins TRBV6-2 or TRBV6-3 and TRBJ1-5; no firm D call. The V end was cut by 2 bases, the J end by 0 bases, with 14 bases between. The CDR3 consists of 17 residues. Looked up from germline, CDR1 is MNHEY and CDR2 is SVGEGT. Here the CDR3 DNA reads TGTGCCAGCAGTTACCCAGTACATCGGATTAGCAATCAGCCCCAGCATTTT. Residues: CASSYPVHRISNQPQHF.

This clonotype was found a few times. The chain's CDR3 is CASSLTVYEQYV. The CDR3 bases are TGTGCCAGCAGTTTAACAGTGTACGAGCAGTACGTC. V gene TRBV12-3 or TRBV12-4 combines with J gene TRBJ2-7, with D hard to call. The CDR3 loop spans 12 amino acids. The V end was cut by 2 bases, the J end by 4 bases, with 6 bases between.

In this sample, this clonotype turned up a few times. This chain connects TRBV11-2 to TRBJ2-5, with 12 bases that match TRBD1. The CDR3 has 17 residues. Germline trimming cut 2 bases from V and 5 bases from J; bases unmatched to any gene: 9. Germline lookup yields CDR1 SGHAT and CDR2 FQNNGV. The CDR3 DNA reads as TGTGCCAGCAGCTTAATGGGGGGGACAGGGGGCTCCGAGACCCAGTACTTC. It is translated as CASSLMGGTGGSETQYF.

This clonotype has more than one count but fewer than ten. This chain connects TRBV5-4 to TRBJ1-4; no clear D gene. The CDR3 extends over 15 amino acids. V was trimmed by 4 bases and J by 8 bases, leaving 18 bases between them. Germline CDR1 and CDR2: SGHNT and YYREEE (reference sequence). The CDR3 bases are TGTGCCAGCAGCCAAACGTCGGCAGTAGGAGAAAAACTGTTTTTT. Encoded protein: CASSQTSAVGEKLFF.